This T cell receptor beta chain appears in the sequencing data of a study of radiotherapy plus CTLA-4 blockade in lung cancer. General study points: Together with interferon-beta, which increased in serum after radiation, early dynamic changes in blood T cell clones were reportedly the best predictors of response. Radiotherapy with ipilimumab was followed by blood expansion of tumor-derived clones.

This clone was detected once. Its antigen remains unidentified. Enrolled patients, whose metastatic non-small-cell lung cancer was chemo-refractory, received focal radiation plus CTLA-4 blockade with ipilimumab. Measured with immunoSEQ multiplex PCR; TCRdb has only the in-frame clones, and not every one. The sample holds roughly 88,000 clones, 83% seen once. Trimming cost V 4 bases and J 5 bases, with 11 bases left between them. This CDR3 spans 14 amino acids. Germline assignment: CDR1 MNHNY and CDR2 SVGAGI (reference sequence). This chain connects TRBV6-6 to TRBJ1-4; D perhaps matches TRBD1 (5 bases). The receptor comes from a human donor with non-small cell lung cancer who had stable disease on radiotherapy plus ipilimumab. The material sequenced was peripheral blood, taken from a patient treated with radiotherapy plus ipilimumab. CDR3 amino acids: CASSSGLLNEKLFF. The CDR3 nucleotides are TGTGCCAGCAGTTCGGGACTTTTAAATGAAAAACTGTTTTTT.